The 23 T cell receptor beta chains given below trace back to one sample, sequenced in a study of blood T cell repertoires in COVID-19 (dated by TCRdb to the early 2020s). Library preparation was by the immunoSEQ multiplex PCR assay. TCRdb holds this immuneACCESS table with in-frame rearrangements only. Some clones are missing; in checked studies, unresolved V genes explain under half, and the rest has no known cause. The sample table records tens of thousands of clones; approximately 82% of these occur just once. The top ten clones comprise around 5.3% of the sample. The source material was peripheral blood. These receptors all stem from a human donor in a cohort sampled during active COVID-19.

This clone occurred once. The V and J genes are TRBV9 and TRBJ1-2, with D unresolved. The CDR3 covers 13 residues. Trimming removed 0 bases at V and 3 bases at J, with 6 bases between. Germline-derived CDR1 and CDR2 are SGDLS and YYNGEE. CDR3 loop: CASSVGADYGYTF. CDR3 sequence (DNA): TGTGCCAGCAGCGTAGGGGCTGACTATGGCTACACCTTC.

Here the CDR3 reads CASRPTGVQPQHF. The CDR3 DNA is TGTGCCAGCAGACCTACAGGGGTTCAGCCCCAGCATTTT. The chain combines TRBV6-5 with TRBJ1-5, with TRBD1 identical over 7 bases. CDR3 length: 13 residues. The germline V gene has CDR1 MNHEY and CDR2 SVGAGI. Trimming took 6 bases from V and 6 from J; bases not matched to a gene: 5.

The chain is built from TRBV11-2 and TRBJ1-5, with D maybe TRBD1 (6 bases). V dropped 0 bases and J dropped 8 bases, with 14 bases sitting between them. There are 15 residues in the CDR3. CDR1 SGHAT and CDR2 FQNNGV come from the germline V gene. For the CDR3, the DNA is TGTGCCAGCAGCTTAGATCGGAACAGGGCGAAGCCCCAGCATTTT. Translated: CASSLDRNRAKPQHF.

The chain recombines TRBV5-5 with TRBJ2-3, with 10 bases that match TRBD2. V shed 2 bases, J shed 0 bases, and the junction held 12 bases outside the gene matches. This CDR3 spans 19 amino acids. CDR1 and CDR2 (germline): SGHKS, YYEKEE (reference sequence). Here the CDR3 DNA reads TGTGCCAGCAGCTTCAGGCCTAGCGGGGGCACCACAAGCACAGATACGCAGTATTTT. It translates to CASSFRPSGGTTSTDTQYF.

V and J are TRBV11-2 and TRBJ1-1, with TRBD1 matching 9 bases. From germline, CDR1 is SGHAT and CDR2 FQNNGV. With 5 bases clipped from V and 2 bases from J, the junction kept 12 bases outside the gene matches. The CDR3 has 17 residues. For the CDR3, the DNA is TGTGCCAGCAGCATCCGACAGGGGGAGTCGGTCAACACTGAAGCTTTCTTT. Translated: CASSIRQGESVNTEAFF.

V is TRBV29-1 and J is TRBJ2-1; the D gene is possibly TRBD1 (6 bases). Germline V gives CDR1 SQVTM, CDR2 ANQGSEA. This CDR3 is 11 amino acids long. V was trimmed by 4 bases and J by 7 bases, leaving 8 bases between them. The DNA for the CDR3 is TGCAGCGTTGTTAGGGGGAATGAGCAGTTCTTC. This sequence encodes CSVVRGNEQFF.

This chain connects TRBV5-1 to TRBJ1-2; a weak D match, TRBD1 (6 bases). The CDR3 extends over 17 amino acids. Trimming removed 0 bases at V and 7 bases at J, with 22 bases between. Germline CDR1 and CDR2: SGHRS and YFSETQ. The CDR3 sequence: CASSLGTAVGFYVGYTF. The CDR3 nucleotides read TGCGCCAGCAGCTTGGGGACAGCAGTGGGATTTTACGTTGGCTACACCTTC. Filled out from reference TRBV5-1 and TRBJ1-2, the complete variable domain reads KAGVTQTPRYLIKTRGQQVTLSCSPISGHRSVSWYQQTPGQGLQFLFEYFSETQRNKGNFPGRFSGRQFSNSRSEMNVSTLELGDSALYLCASSLGTAVGFYVGYTFGSGTRLTVV.

This chain joins TRBV24-1 and TRBJ2-2; D perhaps matches TRBD2 (5 bases). The CDR3 spans 16 residues. Germline-derived CDR1 and CDR2 are KGHDR and SFDVKD. The V gene lost 7 bases and the J gene lost 5 bases, with 19 bases spanning the gap. CDR3 DNA: TGTGCCACCAGGAGAGGGCCCCTCACCTATACCGGGGAGCTGTTTTTT. This translates into CATRRGPLTYTGELFF.

This sequence joins TRBV9 and TRBJ1-2; TRBD1 agrees at 8 bases. V trimming: 4 bases; J trimming: 4 bases; junction bases outside the gene matches: 21. This CDR3 comprises 19 residues. Germline values: CDR1 SGDLS, CDR2 YYNGEE. The CDR3 sequence is CASSRLTGDGSPGIYGYTF. The DNA for the CDR3 is TGTGCCAGCAGCAGACTGACAGGGGACGGGTCCCCGGGTATCTATGGCTACACCTTC.

The rearrangement uses TRBV18 and TRBJ1-2; 7 nucleotides agree with TRBD1. V shed 3 bases and J 2 bases; nucleotides not matched to a gene: 3. CDR3 length: 14 amino acids. The germline gives CDR1 KGHSH, CDR2 LQKENI. The CDR3 reads CASSPSTGNYGYTF. CDR3 nucleotide sequence: TGTGCCAGCTCACCCTCGACAGGGAACTATGGCTACACCTTC.

The J gene is TRBJ2-3, the V gene TRBV27; D is perhaps TRBD2 (7 bases). Germline lookup yields CDR1 MNHEY and CDR2 SMNVEV (reference sequence). The CDR3 has 14 amino acids. Trimming removed 10 bases at V and 2 bases at J, with 16 bases between. The chain's CDR3 is CATRGGGTTDTQYF. The CDR3 DNA reads as TGTGCCACGAGAGGGGGGGGAACCACAGATACGCAGTATTTT.

The chain links TRBV19 to TRBJ2-2; tentative D call: TRBD2 (5 bases). Germline CDR1 LNHDA, CDR2 SQIVND (reference sequence). CDR3 length: 13 amino acids. Trimming pared 3 bases from V and 7 bases from J, leaving 9 bases between. This CDR3 is CASSIMRVGELFF. The CDR3 region has the DNA TGTGCCAGTAGTATCATGAGGGTCGGGGAGCTGTTTTTT.

The rearrangement links TRBV30 to TRBJ1-3; TRBD1 might be the D (6 bases). Trimming stripped 1 base from V and 4 bases from J, with 8 bases between. The CDR3 length is 13 residues. Germline values: CDR1 GTSNPN, CDR2 SVGIG (reference sequence). The CDR3 reads CAWSGGHGNTIYF. As DNA, the CDR3 is TGTGCCTGGAGTGGGGGGCACGGAAACACCATATATTTT.

The CDR3 DNA sequence: TGCAGTGCTAGTCCCGGGACTAACTCCTACGAGCAGTACTTC. It specifies CSASPGTNSYEQYF. The V call is TRBV20-1, the J call TRBJ2-7; 7 bases map to TRBD2. The CDR3 length is 14 residues. With 3 bases clipped from V and 0 bases from J, the junction kept 5 bases outside the gene matches. CDR1 and CDR2 (germline): DFQATT, SNEGSKA (reference sequence).

V usage is TRBV6-5 and J usage is TRBJ2-7; the D gene is possibly TRBD2 (7 bases). The CDR3 has 15 amino acids. Trimming pared 7 bases from V and 2 bases from J, leaving 18 bases between. CDR1 is MNHEY and CDR2 is SVGAGI in the germline V gene. CDR3 sequence: CASTGSTGTTYEQYF. The DNA of the CDR3 is TGTGCCAGCACTGGGTCAACAGGGACTACCTACGAGCAGTACTTC.

This CDR3 reads CASSLVGGLKQYF. The DNA for the CDR3 is TGCGCCAGCAGCTTGGTAGGCGGACTTAAGCAGTACTTC. The J gene is TRBJ2-7, the V gene TRBV5-1; a weak D match, TRBD2 (5 bases). Deletions cut 0 bases from V and 8 bases from J, with 12 bases between. Germline assignment: CDR1 SGHRS and CDR2 YFSETQ. This CDR3 comprises 13 residues.

CDR3 protein: CASSQYRAYGYTF. The CDR3, as DNA: TGTGCCAGCAGCCAATACAGGGCCTATGGCTACACCTTC. The rearrangement links TRBV3-1 (or the pseudogene TRBV3-2) to TRBJ1-2, with D possibly TRBD1 on 6 matching bases. The CDR3 covers 13 residues. Trimming pared 2 bases from V and 4 bases from J, leaving 8 bases between. Looked up from germline, CDR1 is LGHDT and CDR2 is YNNKEL (reference sequence).

This rearrangement joins TRBV7-8 to TRBJ2-2; 10 nucleotides match TRBD2. This CDR3 is built from 15 residues. Germline assignment: CDR1 SGHVS and CDR2 FQNEAQ. The J segment lost 6 bases and the V segment lost 7 bases, leaving 8 bases of the junction unmatched. As DNA, the CDR3 is TGTGCCAGCACCCGAGCGGGGGGGATTGCCGGGGAGCTGTTTTTT. Residues: CASTRAGGIAGELFF.

The chain recombines TRBV29-1 with TRBJ1-1, with D unresolved. The CDR3 is 11 amino acids. Trimming stripped 7 bases from V and 1 base from J, with 7 bases between. The germline gives CDR1 SQVTM, CDR2 ANQGSEA. CDR3 nucleotides: TGCAGCGGCCTAAGGAACACTGAAGCTTTCTTT. Translated: CSGLRNTEAFF.

The chain uses TRBV7-3 and TRBJ2-5; D may be TRBD1 (6 bases). Germline lookup yields CDR1 SGHTA and CDR2 FQGTGA. Trimming cost V 1 base and J 1 base, with 16 bases left between them. The CDR3 runs to 17 residues. CDR3 protein: CASSLKSSGVSQETQYF. As DNA, the CDR3 is TGTGCCAGCAGCTTAAAGTCGTCAGGGGTCTCCCAAGAGACCCAGTACTTC.

The genes are TRBV30 and TRBJ2-3, with TRBD2 matching over 9 bases. The CDR3 extends over 17 amino acids. V dropped 0 bases and J dropped 0; count of bases not matched to a gene: 7. Germline V gene lookup returns CDR1 GTSNPN and CDR2 SVGIG (reference sequence). This CDR3 reads CAWSVGASGASTDTQYF. The CDR3 nucleotides are TGTGCCTGGAGTGTAGGTGCTAGCGGGGCCAGCACAGATACGCAGTATTTT. The full variable domain, completed using reference TRBV30 and TRBJ2-3, is SQTIHQWPATLVQPVGSPLSLECTVEGTSNPNLYWYRQAAGRGLQLLFYSVGIGQISSEVPQNLSASRPQDRQFILSSKKLLLSDSGFYLCAWSVGASGASTDTQYFGPGTRLTVL.

The V and J genes are TRBV27 and TRBJ1-2; D perhaps matches TRBD1 (5 bases). The CDR3 runs to 15 residues. Germline CDR1 is MNHEY and CDR2 is SMNVEV (reference sequence). Deletions cut 4 bases from V and 5 bases from J, with 17 bases between. The DNA for the CDR3 is TGTGCCAGCAGTTCCCTCCTTGGGGGACTATATGGCTACACCTTC. Residues: CASSSLLGGLYGYTF.

The chain joins TRBV19 to TRBJ1-2, with D possibly being TRBD1 (5 bases). The germline CDR1 and CDR2 sequences are LNHDA and SQIVND (reference sequence). The CDR3 covers 14 residues. Deletions cut 10 bases from V and 0 bases from J, with 15 bases between. CDR3 DNA: TGTGCCACCACACGGAGGGGATCTAACTATGGCTACACCTTC. Amino acid sequence: CATTRRGSNYGYTF.